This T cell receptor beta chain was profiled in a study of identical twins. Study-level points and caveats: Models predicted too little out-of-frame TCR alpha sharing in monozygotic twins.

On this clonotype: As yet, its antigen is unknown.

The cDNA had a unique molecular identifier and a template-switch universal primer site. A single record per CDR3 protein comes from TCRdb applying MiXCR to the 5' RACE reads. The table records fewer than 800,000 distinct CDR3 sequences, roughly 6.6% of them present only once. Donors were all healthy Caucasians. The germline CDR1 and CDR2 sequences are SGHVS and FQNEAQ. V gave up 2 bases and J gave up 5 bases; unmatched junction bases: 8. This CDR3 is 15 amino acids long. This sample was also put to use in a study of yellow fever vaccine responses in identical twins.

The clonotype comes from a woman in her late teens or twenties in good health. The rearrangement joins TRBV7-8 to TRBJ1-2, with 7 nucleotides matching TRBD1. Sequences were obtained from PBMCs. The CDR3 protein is CASSLSAGGTYGYTF. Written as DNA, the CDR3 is TGTGCCAGCAGCTTATCCGCAGGGGGAACATATGGCTACACCTTC.